The present entry profiles one T cell receptor beta chain with its context. The antigen is not known. A read error may explain this, as a much larger clone is one base away. The CDR3 runs to 13 residues. CDR1 is SGHRS, CDR2 YFSETQ, per germline. Study results and caveats: The larger cohort examined one V-J beta rearrangement, not whole repertoires. Tumor Tregs overlapped most with tumor, then blood, naive CD4+ cells.

Semi-nested PCR with Nested Universal Primer A followed constant-region reverse priming of full-length variable regions. From the 5' RACE reads, TCRdb called clonotypes with MiXCR, one entry per CDR3 protein. The table lists 10,000 to 13,000 distinct CDR3 sequences, 17% of them singletons. Tregs were sorted as CD4+CD25+CD127-/low cells. The chain uses TRBV5-1 and TRBJ1-1; no firm D call. The TCR was taken from a female donor with breast cancer. Sequencing was done on a sample of Tregs sorted from a lymph node. The CDR3 reads CASSQQRNTEACF. CDR3 nucleotide sequence: TGCGCCAGCAGCCAGCAGAGAAACACTGAAGCTTGCTTT.